This is a list of T cell receptor beta chains from one sample in a study of T cell responses to AZD1222 COVID-19 vaccine. Assay: immunoSEQ multiplex PCR; the TCRdb copy retains only in-frame clones and omits some. The repertoire includes roughly 180,000 clones, roughly nine tenths of them detected once, and 6.5% to 7% sits in the top ten. The specimen comprised peripheral blood, sampled on day 0 of AZD1222 vaccination. Every receptor here comes from an adult in good health. CDR3s include the opening cysteine and the closing phenylalanine or tryptophan. A D gene is named only where the DNA matches it firmly. Not all rows give a size; the values are once, few, many and, for expanded clones, a class.

v_call	d_call	cdr3_length	j_call	clone_size	cdr3_aa	cdr3_nt
TRBV30	TRBD1	17	TRBJ1-2	-	CAWRSVYTGGTGYGYTF	TGTGCCTGGAGAAGTGTATATACAGGGGGTACCGGCTATGGCTACACCTTC
TRBV24-1	-	14	TRBJ2-7	-	CATSDPGGSYEQYF	TGTGCCACCAGTGATCCCGGGGGCTCCTACGAGCAGTACTTC
TRBV7-2	-	17	TRBJ1-5	once	CASSLGGGAYSNQPQHF	TGTGCCAGCAGCTTAGGGGGAGGGGCCTATAGCAATCAGCCCCAGCATTTT
TRBV5-4	-	12	TRBJ2-2	-	CASPGEAGELFF	TGTGCCAGCCCCGGGGAGGCCGGGGAGCTGTTTTTT
TRBV5-1	-	13	TRBJ1-2	once	CASSPVADYGYTF	TGCGCCAGCAGCCCGGTGGCGGACTATGGCTACACCTTC
TRBV19	TRBD2	17	TRBJ2-1	-	CASTSGLAGGPDNEQFF	TGTGCCAGTACCTCGGGACTAGCGGGGGGGCCGGACAATGAGCAGTTCTTC
TRBV7-8	TRBD1	15	TRBJ2-3	-	CASSYRDRATDTQYF	TGTGCCAGCAGCTACCGGGACAGGGCTACAGATACGCAGTATTTT
TRBV10-3	TRBD2	18	TRBJ2-3	-	CAITGQFERGPNTDTQYF	TGTGCCATCACCGGACAGTTTGAGCGGGGGCCAAACACAGATACGCAGTATTTT
TRBV2	-	14	TRBJ2-7	-	CASSDRGFGDEQYF	TGTGCCAGCAGTGATCGTGGCTTCGGGGACGAGCAGTACTTC
TRBV11-2	-	14	TRBJ1-1	-	CASSFPGLNTEAFF	TGTGCCAGCAGCTTTCCAGGGCTGAACACTGAAGCTTTCTTT
TRBV4-1	TRBD1	16	TRBJ2-2	-	CASSPLTGGEPGELFF	TGCGCCAGCAGCCCCCTTACAGGGGGCGAGCCCGGGGAGCTGTTTTTT
TRBV19	-	19	TRBJ1-5	-	CASSITVNRALASNQPQHF	TGTGCCAGTAGTATAACGGTTAACAGGGCCCTAGCTAGCAATCAGCCCCAGCATTTT
TRBV5-1	-	16	TRBJ1-5	-	CASSLGVSNSNQPQHF	TGCGCCAGCAGCTTGGGTGTGTCAAATAGCAATCAGCCCCAGCATTTT
TRBV5-4	TRBD1	14	TRBJ1-2	once	CASSLRGTGYGYTF	TGTGCCAGCAGCCTCCGTGGGACAGGATATGGCTACACCTTC
TRBV25-1	-	11	TRBJ2-5	-	CASTVQSTQYF	TGTGCCAGCACGGTTCAATCAACCCAGTACTTC
TRBV27	TRBD1	14	TRBJ2-7	-	CASSKQGLPYEQYF	TGTGCCAGCAGTAAACAGGGGTTACCCTACGAGCAGTACTTC
TRBV12-3/TRBV12-4	-	13	TRBJ2-7	-	CASSRTGHYEQYF	TGTGCCAGCAGTCGAACAGGACACTACGAGCAGTACTTC
TRBV7-9	-	12	TRBJ1-5	-	CASSSRDGSQHF	TGTGCCAGCAGCTCCCGGGACGGGTCCCAGCATTTT
TRBV27	-	15	TRBJ1-1	-	CASSFAPGVITEAFF	TGTGCCAGCAGTTTTGCCCCAGGGGTGATCACTGAAGCTTTCTTT
TRBV5-6	TRBD2	13	TRBJ2-5	-	CASSFSGLAGSYF	TGTGCCAGCAGCTTCTCGGGACTAGCGGGGTCCTACTTC
TRBV6-5	TRBD1	14	TRBJ1-1	-	CASKQGVGNTEAFF	TGTGCCAGCAAACAGGGGGTCGGGAACACTGAAGCTTTCTTT
TRBV7-7	-	15	TRBJ2-5	-	CASSSRGGTQETQYF	TGTGCTAGCAGTTCGCGTGGGGGGACACAAGAGACCCAGTACTTC
TRBV6-6	TRBD1	16	TRBJ1-1	-	CASSYSPGQGASEAFF	TGTGCCAGCAGTTACTCTCCGGGACAGGGGGCCTCTGAAGCTTTCTTT
TRBV29-1	-	13	TRBJ1-4	-	CSVAYGTDEKLFF	TGCAGCGTGGCCTACGGGACGGATGAAAAACTGTTTTTT
TRBV30	TRBD1	19	TRBJ1-6	-	CAWSLVGRTGGGGNSPLHF	TGTGCCTGGAGTCTTGTTGGCCGAACAGGGGGAGGTGGCAATTCACCCCTCCACTTT
TRBV25-1	TRBD1	15	TRBJ1-6	-	CASTQGVDINSPLHF	TGTGCCAGTACACAGGGGGTAGATATTAATTCACCCCTCCACTTT
TRBV3-1/TRBV3-2	-	17	TRBJ1-4	few	CASSRTQRIATNEKLFF	TGTGCCAGCAGCCGCACACAGCGAATTGCAACTAATGAAAAACTGTTTTTT
TRBV6-1	TRBD1	17	TRBJ1-5	-	CASSVGTGDNSNQPQHF	TGTGCCAGCAGTGTCGGGACAGGAGACAATAGCAATCAGCCCCAGCATTTT
TRBV27	-	14	TRBJ2-5	once	CASSHNLDTETQYF	TGTGCCAGCAGTCACAACCTGGACACAGAGACCCAGTACTTC
TRBV29-1	-	13	TRBJ2-7	once	CSVGAGISYEQYF	TGCAGCGTTGGGGCAGGGATCTCCTACGAGCAGTACTTC
TRBV4-2	-	17	TRBJ2-3	-	CASSQARGGGSTDTQYF	TGTGCCAGCAGCCAAGCGCGCGGTGGGGGAAGCACAGATACGCAGTATTTT
TRBV6-1	-	16	TRBJ2-2	-	CASSEVGTLNTGELFF	TGTGCCAGCAGTGAAGTAGGCACCCTGAACACCGGGGAGCTGTTTTTT
TRBV11-2	-	15	TRBJ2-7	-	CASSLAMGGPYEQYF	TGTGCCAGCAGCTTAGCGATGGGGGGTCCCTACGAGCAGTACTTC
TRBV6-6	TRBD1	16	TRBJ1-1	-	CASSRERKTGATEAFF	TGTGCCAGCAGTCGAGAACGAAAGACAGGGGCCACTGAAGCTTTCTTT
TRBV5-4	TRBD1	16	TRBJ2-5	-	CASSLGKTGNQETQYF	TGTGCCAGCAGCTTGGGGAAGACAGGGAACCAAGAGACCCAGTACTTC
TRBV9	TRBD1	17	TRBJ1-6	-	CASSEKMTGSHNSPLHF	TGTGCCAGCAGCGAGAAGATGACAGGGTCCCATAATTCACCCCTCCACTTT
TRBV12-3/TRBV12-4	-	12	TRBJ2-2	-	CASTLGGGELFF	TGTGCCAGCACCTTAGGGGGAGGGGAGCTGTTTTTT
TRBV24-1	TRBD2	16	TRBJ2-3	-	CATSALTSRDTDTQYF	TGTGCCACCAGTGCCCTGACTAGCCGGGACACAGATACGCAGTATTTT
TRBV18	-	16	TRBJ1-3	-	CASSLGGRYSGNTIYF	TGTGCCAGCTCACTAGGAGGGAGATACTCTGGAAACACCATATATTTT
TRBV6-5	-	14	TRBJ2-7	-	CATTRWGSSYEQYF	TGTGCCACCACCCGGTGGGGGAGCTCCTACGAGCAGTACTTC
TRBV27	TRBD1	19	TRBJ2-4	-	CASSQTGTGVLLAKNIQYF	TGTGCCAGCAGTCAGACCGGGACAGGGGTCCTGCTAGCCAAAAACATTCAGTACTTC
TRBV27	TRBD1	16	TRBJ1-4	few	CASSSSRTGGNEKLFF	TGTGCCAGCAGTTCTTCCAGGACAGGGGGAAATGAAAAACTGTTTTTT
TRBV6-5	-	16	TRBJ1-1	once	CASSYSRKGLDTEAFF	TGTGCCAGCAGTTACTCGAGGAAAGGGTTGGACACTGAAGCTTTCTTT
TRBV14	TRBD1	18	TRBJ2-6	-	CASSQDFGTGSGANVLTF	TGTGCCAGCAGCCAAGATTTCGGGACAGGGTCTGGGGCCAACGTCCTGACTTTC
TRBV15	TRBD1	14	TRBJ1-1	-	CATSRDRDNTEAFF	TGTGCCACCAGCAGGGACAGGGATAACACTGAAGCTTTCTTT
TRBV25-1	-	13	TRBJ1-2	-	CASSDRANYGYTF	TGTGCCAGCAGTGACCGGGCTAACTATGGCTACACCTTC
TRBV12-3/TRBV12-4	-	12	TRBJ2-3	-	CASSYITDTQYF	TGTGCCAGCAGTTACATCACAGATACGCAGTATTTT
TRBV6-1	-	15	TRBJ1-2	-	CASSEWMLPNYGYTF	TGTGCCAGCAGTGAATGGATGTTACCTAACTATGGCTACACCTTC
TRBV5-6	TRBD1	14	TRBJ1-2	-	CASSSEDRAFGYTF	TGTGCCAGCAGCTCAGAGGACAGGGCCTTTGGCTACACCTTC
TRBV6-2/TRBV6-3	TRBD1	17	TRBJ1-6	-	CASSHRDRLTRNSPLHF	TGTGCCAGCAGTCATAGGGACAGACTCACTCGGAATTCACCCCTCCACTTT
TRBV9	-	13	TRBJ1-2	-	CASSVESDYGYTF	TGTGCCAGCAGCGTAGAGTCAGACTATGGCTACACCTTC
TRBV4-2	-	16	TRBJ2-3	once	CASSSLTSSSTDTQYF	TGTGCCAGCAGCTCGTTGACAAGCTCTAGCACAGATACGCAGTATTTT
TRBV6-1	-	14	TRBJ2-7	-	CASSELARDYEQYF	TGTGCCAGCAGTGAATTGGCCAGAGACTACGAGCAGTACTTC
TRBV30	TRBD2	13	TRBJ2-7	-	CAWARGGPYEQYF	TGTGCCTGGGCGCGGGGGGGCCCTTACGAGCAGTACTTC
TRBV7-2	TRBD2	14	TRBJ2-1	-	CASSRSGGVNEQFF	TGTGCCAGCAGCCGGAGCGGGGGGGTAAATGAGCAGTTCTTC
TRBV27	-	13	TRBJ1-2	-	CASRDRPPYGYTF	TGTGCCAGCAGGGACAGACCCCCCTATGGCTACACCTTC
TRBV5-6	-	15	TRBJ1-1	-	CASSLGPLGRGEAFF	TGTGCCAGCAGCTTGGGTCCTTTAGGTCGGGGTGAAGCTTTCTTT
TRBV4-1	TRBD2	15	TRBJ2-1	-	CASSQGGLAGVRQFF	TGCGCCAGCAGCCAAGGGGGACTAGCGGGGGTGCGGCAGTTCTTC
TRBV6-5	-	13	TRBJ2-3	-	CASISGVGDTQYF	TGTGCCAGCATCTCCGGGGTTGGAGATACGCAGTATTTT